This passage covers 23 T cell receptor beta chains from one sample sequenced in a study of blood T cell repertoires in COVID-19. Assay used: immunoSEQ multiplex PCR; TCRdb lists only in-frame clones, some missing. The sample has some 95,000 clones; approximately 90% are singletons. The sample was peripheral blood. These receptors were taken from a human donor with active COVID-19. The donor label of this sample is uncertain.

V usage is TRBV5-1 and J usage is TRBJ2-7; a weak D match, TRBD2 (6 bases). The CDR3 length is 14 residues. The V end was cut by 2 bases, the J end by 2 bases, with 11 bases between. Germline lookup yields CDR1 SGHRS and CDR2 YFSETQ. The CDR3, as DNA: TGCGCCAGCAGCTTTGGCGGGGCACCCTACGAGCAGTACTTC. Translated: CASSFGGAPYEQYF. The complete variable domain, with remaining parts taken from reference TRBV5-1 and TRBJ2-7, reads KAGVTQTPRYLIKTRGQQVTLSCSPISGHRSVSWYQQTPGQGLQFLFEYFSETQRNKGNFPGRFSGRQFSNSRSEMNVSTLELGDSALYLCASSFGGAPYEQYFGPGTRLTVT.

This chain's CDR3 is CASSPQDIVNTEAFF. The CDR3 DNA reads TGTGCCAGCTCACCACAAGACATAGTGAACACTGAAGCTTTCTTT. This chain joins TRBV18 and TRBJ1-1; D not certain. Trimming took 1 base from V and 0 from J, leaving 9 bases between them. The CDR3 spans 15 residues. Germline CDR1 is KGHSH and CDR2 is LQKENI. The whole variable domain, filled in from reference TRBV18 and TRBJ1-1, reads NAGVMQNPRHLVRRRGQEARLRCSPMKGHSHVYWYRQLPEEGLKFMVYLQKENIIDESGMPKERFSAEFPKEGPSILRIQQVVRGDSAAYFCASSPQDIVNTEAFFGQGTRLTVV.

V gene TRBV27 combines with J gene TRBJ2-7; 7 positions match TRBD1. Germline lookup yields CDR1 MNHEY and CDR2 SMNVEV (reference sequence). The CDR3 is made up of 14 amino acids. V lost 4 bases and J lost 7; bases outside the gene matches: 10. This CDR3 is CASSSGGSVWEQYF. The CDR3 DNA reads as TGTGCCAGCAGTTCAGGGGGATCGGTGTGGGAGCAGTACTTC.

The chain combines TRBV9 with TRBJ2-3, with unresolved D. The V gene lost 0 bases and the J gene lost 6 bases, with 14 bases spanning the gap. The CDR3 has 15 amino acids. Germline assignment: CDR1 SGDLS and CDR2 YYNGEE. The CDR3 sequence is CASSVDRLPRDTQYF. CDR3 in DNA: TGTGCCAGCAGCGTAGATCGCCTTCCTCGGGATACGCAGTATTTT.

The chain links TRBV4-1 to TRBJ2-7; D is unclear. The V gene lost 5 bases and the J gene lost 0 bases, with 8 bases spanning the gap. Germline lookup yields CDR1 MGHRA and CDR2 YSYEKL. The CDR3 extends over 13 amino acids. CDR3 protein: CASSSDSSYEQYF. The DNA for the CDR3 is TGCGCCAGCAGCAGCGATAGCTCCTACGAGCAGTACTTC.

J is TRBJ2-7 and V is TRBV4-1; 9 positions agree with TRBD1. The CDR3 length is 14 residues. Per the germline V gene, CDR1 is MGHRA and CDR2 is YSYEKL. Trimming removed 4 bases from V and 5 bases from J; junction bases left unmatched: 6. The CDR3 sequence: CASSPSDRGNEQYF. CDR3 nucleotide sequence: TGCGCCAGCAGCCCCTCGGACAGGGGCAACGAGCAGTACTTC.

The chain uses TRBV11-2 and TRBJ2-5; a possible D gene is TRBD2 (7 bases). With 2 bases removed from V and 5 bases from J, the gap between germline ends came to 12 bases. Germline CDR1 SGHAT, CDR2 FQNNGV. The CDR3 has 14 residues. CDR3 nucleotides: TGTGCCAGCAGCTTATCCGGGGGGCGCGAGACCCAGTACTTC. Translating gives CASSLSGGRETQYF.

V is TRBV15 and J is TRBJ1-2; D might be TRBD1 (5 bases). Trimming removed 0 bases at V and 8 bases at J, with 10 bases between. The CDR3 length is 13 residues. Germline CDR1 is LNHNV and CDR2 is YYDKDF (reference sequence). The CDR3 DNA is TGTGCCACCAGCAGAGACAGGGTGCGAGGCTACACCTTC. This codes for CATSRDRVRGYTF. Complete variable domain (other parts from reference TRBV15 and TRBJ1-2): DAMVIQNPRYQVTQFGKPVTLSCSQTLNHNVMYWYQQKSSQAPKLLFHYYDKDFNNEADTPDNFQSRRPNTSFCFLDIRSPGLGDTAMYLCATSRDRVRGYTFGSGTRLTVV.

This clone was picked up one time. This chain joins TRBV10-3 and TRBJ2-1; TRBD1 matches at 9 bases. Germline V CDR1 and CDR2: ENHRY, SYGVKD. The CDR3 spans 19 residues. V trimming: 10 bases; J trimming: 7 bases; junction bases outside the gene matches: 26. In DNA, the CDR3 is TGTGCCACCCTACGCCAGTTCGTGATCCCCGGGACAGGGAAGAATGAGCAGTTCTTC. Its protein product is CATLRQFVIPGTGKNEQFF.

The chain employs TRBV25-1 and TRBJ1-1; D may be TRBD1 (6 bases). V gave up 7 bases and J gave up 4 bases, with 13 bases separating them. Germline assignment: CDR1 MGHDK and CDR2 SYGVNS. This CDR3 has 13 amino acids. The CDR3 DNA sequence: TGTGCCAGCACGTCTGGGGGCTTCACTGAAGCTTTCTTT. Translated: CASTSGGFTEAFF.

CDR3 DNA: TGCAGCGTTGAAGATGCTGACAGGGTATCCTACAATGAGCAGTTCTTC. Protein: CSVEDADRVSYNEQFF. J is TRBJ2-1 and V is TRBV29-1; TRBD1 matches at 7 bases. The CDR3 extends over 16 amino acids. V was pared by 0 bases and J by 1 base, with 6 bases of the junction left unmatched. CDR1 is SQVTM and CDR2 is ANQGSEA in the germline V gene.

V gene TRBV6-5 combines with J gene TRBJ2-5; weak D call: TRBD1 (6 bases). CDR1 is MNHEY and CDR2 is SVGAGI in the germline V gene. The V and J ends lost 8 bases and 8 bases respectively, with 24 bases between them. The CDR3 runs 15 residues. The CDR3 sequence: CASAHSTDSRGTQYF. For the CDR3, the DNA is TGTGCCAGCGCCCACAGTACGGACAGCCGGGGAACCCAGTACTTC.

A single count supports this clone. This chain uses TRBV7-8 with TRBJ1-4; 9 bases are a match to TRBD1. V dropped 1 base and J dropped 2; count of bases not matched to a gene: 5. Looked up from germline, CDR1 is SGHVS and CDR2 is FQNEAQ. This CDR3 is 17 amino acids long. Written as DNA, the CDR3 is TGTGCCAGCAGCTTAGTCCTCACAGGGGGCACTAATGAAAAACTGTTTTTT. It translates to CASSLVLTGGTNEKLFF. Complete variable domain (other parts from reference TRBV7-8 and TRBJ1-4): GAGVSQSPRYKVAKRGQDVALRCDPISGHVSLFWYQQALGQGPEFLTYFQNEAQLDKSGLPSDRFFAERPEGSVSTLKIQRTQQEDSAVYLCASSLVLTGGTNEKLFFGSGTQLSVL.

The rearrangement uses TRBV18 and TRBJ2-2; possibly TRBD1 for D (6 bases). CDR3 length equals 18 residues. Trimming removed 8 bases from V and 3 bases from J, with 25 bases in between. CDR1 KGHSH and CDR2 LQKENI come from the germline V gene. CDR3 loop: CASPNKDFSPGDTGELFF. The CDR3 nucleotides are TGTGCCAGCCCGAATAAAGACTTCTCTCCAGGGGACACCGGGGAGCTGTTTTTT.

The chain couples TRBV12-3 or TRBV12-4 to TRBJ1-4; TRBD1 might be the D (5 bases). Deletions cut 3 bases from V and 4 bases from J, with 6 bases between. There are 13 residues in the CDR3. Here the CDR3 DNA reads TGTGCCAGCAGTTTGACAGATAATGAAAAACTGTTTTTT. It yields the protein CASSLTDNEKLFF.

The chain is built from TRBV28 and TRBJ2-2; 8 bases are a match to TRBD2. J gave up 5 bases and V 6 bases, and 5 bases lay outside the gene matches. CDR3 length: 14 amino acids. The germline CDR1 and CDR2 sequences are MDHEN and SYDVKM. The CDR3 bases are TGTGCCAGCAGGGCGGGGGGTTCTACCGGGGAGCTGTTTTTT. Residues: CASRAGGSTGELFF.

The genes are TRBV6-5 and TRBJ2-1, with 8 bases aligning to TRBD1. CDR1 and CDR2 from the germline V gene are MNHEY and SVGAGI. The CDR3 is 14 amino acids. With 6 bases clipped from V and 8 bases from J, the junction kept 9 bases outside the gene matches. The CDR3 is CASRRYAGGDEQFF. The DNA for the CDR3 is TGTGCCAGCAGGAGGTATGCAGGGGGCGATGAGCAGTTCTTC.

The CDR3: CASSLLGGGGELFF. DNA for the CDR3: TGTGCCAGCAGCTTACTCGGGGGTGGCGGGGAGCTGTTTTTT. The chain joins TRBV7-9 to TRBJ2-2, with D maybe TRBD2 (6 bases). V shed 2 bases and J shed 7 bases, with 11 bases lying between them. Germline CDR1 reads SEHNR; CDR2 reads FQNEAQ (reference sequence). This CDR3 region has 14 residues.

The V gene is TRBV25-1, the J gene TRBJ1-1; D not certain. There are 12 residues in the CDR3. CDR1 MGHDK and CDR2 SYGVNS come from the germline V gene. Trimming removed 5 bases from V and 1 base from J, with 5 bases in between. This chain's CDR3 is CASSTGNTEAFF. The CDR3 nucleotides are TGTGCCAGCAGTACCGGGAACACTGAAGCTTTCTTT.

As concerns this clone: Germline and junction disagree at one end, which may indicate a read error. The chain is built from TRBV18 and TRBJ2-7; TRBD1 matches at 7 bases. The CDR3 consists of 14 residues. Germline V lookup: CDR1 KGHSH, CDR2 LQKENI. Here the CDR3 reads CASSRLRDSDLPVF. The DNA for the CDR3 is TGTGCCAGCTCACGTCTCCGGGACAGCGACTTGCCAGTCTTC. Combining the CDR3 with reference TRBV18 and TRBJ2-7 gives the whole variable domain NAGVMQNPRHLVRRRGQEARLRCSPMKGHSHVYWYRQLPEEGLKFMVYLQKENIIDESGMPKERFSAEFPKEGPSILRIQQVVRGDSAAYFCASSRLRDSDLPVFGPGTRLTVT.

The chain carries TRBV2 and TRBJ2-5; TRBD2 is a possible D gene (7 bases). This CDR3 comprises 15 residues. V dropped 6 bases and J dropped 5 bases, with 19 bases sitting between them. The germline CDR1 and CDR2 sequences are SNHLY and FYNNEI. CDR3 sequence reads: CASSPPRGLRETQYF. CDR3 sequence (DNA): TGTGCCAGCAGCCCCCCCAGGGGACTACGGGAGACCCAGTACTTC.

The V gene is TRBV10-3, the J gene TRBJ2-3; the match to TRBD2 covers 9 bases. The J segment lost 5 bases and the V segment lost 6 bases, leaving 12 bases of the junction unmatched. CDR1 and CDR2 from the germline V gene are ENHRY and SYGVKD. This CDR3 has 16 amino acids. Here the CDR3 DNA reads TGTGCCATCAGCAGAGTTAGCGGGGGCTCTGGAGATACGCAGTATTTT. This translates into CAISRVSGGSGDTQYF.

The chain couples TRBV7-2 to TRBJ1-2; TRBD1 is a possible D gene (6 bases). The CDR3 runs 17 residues. CDR1 and CDR2 (germline): SGHTA, FQGNSA. The V and J ends lost 1 base and 0 bases respectively, with 15 bases between them. CDR3 bases: TGTGCCAGCAGCTTAGGGACGGCGAAGGGGGCTAACTATGGCTACACCTTC. Translation: CASSLGTAKGANYGYTF.